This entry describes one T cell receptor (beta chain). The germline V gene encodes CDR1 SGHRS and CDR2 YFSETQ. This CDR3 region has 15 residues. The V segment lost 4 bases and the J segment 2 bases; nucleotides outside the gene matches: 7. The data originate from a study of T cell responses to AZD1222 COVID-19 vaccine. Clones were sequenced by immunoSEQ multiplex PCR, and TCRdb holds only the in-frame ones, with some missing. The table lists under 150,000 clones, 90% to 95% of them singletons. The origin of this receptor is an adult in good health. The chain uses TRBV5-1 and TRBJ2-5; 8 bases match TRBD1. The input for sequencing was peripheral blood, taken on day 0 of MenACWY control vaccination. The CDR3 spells CASSIRTGRQETQYF. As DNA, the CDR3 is TGCGCCAGCAGCATTCGGACAGGGAGGCAAGAGACCCAGTACTTC.